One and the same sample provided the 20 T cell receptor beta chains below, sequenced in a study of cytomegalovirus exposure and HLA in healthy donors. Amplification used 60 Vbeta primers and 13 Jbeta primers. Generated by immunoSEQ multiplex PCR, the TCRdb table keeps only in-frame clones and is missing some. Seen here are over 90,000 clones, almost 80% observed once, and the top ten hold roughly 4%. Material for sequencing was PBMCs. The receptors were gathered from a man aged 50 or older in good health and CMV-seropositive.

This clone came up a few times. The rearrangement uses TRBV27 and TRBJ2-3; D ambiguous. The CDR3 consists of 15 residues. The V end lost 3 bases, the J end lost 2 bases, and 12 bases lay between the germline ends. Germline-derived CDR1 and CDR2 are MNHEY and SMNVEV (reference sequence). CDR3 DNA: TGTGCCAGCAGTTTCCAGCGTCCCTACACAGATACGCAGTATTTT. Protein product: CASSFQRPYTDTQYF.

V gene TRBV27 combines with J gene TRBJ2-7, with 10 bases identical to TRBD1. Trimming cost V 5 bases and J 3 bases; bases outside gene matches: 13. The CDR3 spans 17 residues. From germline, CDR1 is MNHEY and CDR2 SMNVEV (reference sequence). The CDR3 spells CASSPRGRQGASYEQYF. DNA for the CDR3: TGTGCCAGCAGTCCTAGGGGCCGACAGGGGGCTAGCTACGAGCAGTACTTC.

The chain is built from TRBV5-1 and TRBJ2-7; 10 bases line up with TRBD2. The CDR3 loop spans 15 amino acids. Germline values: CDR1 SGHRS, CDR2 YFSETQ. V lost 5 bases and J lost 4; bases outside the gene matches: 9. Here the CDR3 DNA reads TGCGCCAGCAGTCGCCAGCGGGAGGGCGGGTACGAGCAGTACTTC. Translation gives CASSRQREGGYEQYF.

The CDR3 region has the DNA TGTGCCTGGAGTGTACGACAGGTCTACGAGCAGTACTTC. This gives the protein CAWSVRQVYEQYF. The V call is TRBV30, the J call TRBJ2-7; possible D gene TRBD1, 6 bases. Looked up from germline, CDR1 is GTSNPN and CDR2 is SVGIG (reference sequence). Trimming stripped 0 bases from V and 3 bases from J, with 9 bases between. The CDR3 totals 13 residues.

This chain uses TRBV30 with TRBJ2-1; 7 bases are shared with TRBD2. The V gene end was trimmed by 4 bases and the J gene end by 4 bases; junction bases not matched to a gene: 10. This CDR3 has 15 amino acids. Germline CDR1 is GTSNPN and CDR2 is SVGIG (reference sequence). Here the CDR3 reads CAWNSWTSSYNEQFF. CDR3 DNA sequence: TGTGCCTGGAACAGCTGGACTAGTTCGTACAATGAGCAGTTCTTC.

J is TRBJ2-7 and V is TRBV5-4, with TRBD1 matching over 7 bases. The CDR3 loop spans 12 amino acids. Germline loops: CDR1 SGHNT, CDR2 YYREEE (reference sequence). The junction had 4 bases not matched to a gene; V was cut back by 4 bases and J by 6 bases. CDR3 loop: CASSLNRGEQYF. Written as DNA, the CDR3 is TGTGCCAGCAGCCTTAACAGGGGCGAGCAGTACTTC.

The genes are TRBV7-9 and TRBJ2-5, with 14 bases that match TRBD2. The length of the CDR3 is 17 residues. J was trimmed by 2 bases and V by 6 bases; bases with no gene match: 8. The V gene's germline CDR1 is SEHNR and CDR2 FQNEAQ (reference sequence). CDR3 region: CASSTGTSGSMQETQYF. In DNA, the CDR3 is TGTGCCAGCAGTACCGGGACTAGCGGGAGTATGCAAGAGACCCAGTACTTC.

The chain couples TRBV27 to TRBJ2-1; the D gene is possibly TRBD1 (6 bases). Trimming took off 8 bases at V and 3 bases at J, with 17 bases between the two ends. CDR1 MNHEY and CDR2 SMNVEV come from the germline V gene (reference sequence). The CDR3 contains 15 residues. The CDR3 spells CASCHRAMNYNEQFF. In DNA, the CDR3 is TGTGCCAGCTGCCACAGGGCCATGAACTACAATGAGCAGTTCTTC.

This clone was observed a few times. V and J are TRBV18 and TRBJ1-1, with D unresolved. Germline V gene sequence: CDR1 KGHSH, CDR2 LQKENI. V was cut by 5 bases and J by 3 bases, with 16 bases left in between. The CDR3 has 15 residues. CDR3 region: CASSTPELEDTEAFF. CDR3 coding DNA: TGTGCCAGCTCAACTCCCGAATTGGAGGACACTGAAGCTTTCTTT.

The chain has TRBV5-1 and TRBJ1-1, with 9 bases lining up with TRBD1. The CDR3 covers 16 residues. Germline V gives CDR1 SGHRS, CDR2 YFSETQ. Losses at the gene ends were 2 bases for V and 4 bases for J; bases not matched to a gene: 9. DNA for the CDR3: TGCGCCAGCAGCTTCGGTGGGACAGGGCTTAGCACTGAAGCTTTCTTT. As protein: CASSFGGTGLSTEAFF. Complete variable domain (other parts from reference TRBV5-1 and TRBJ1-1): KAGVTQTPRYLIKTRGQQVTLSCSPISGHRSVSWYQQTPGQGLQFLFEYFSETQRNKGNFPGRFSGRQFSNSRSEMNVSTLELGDSALYLCASSFGGTGLSTEAFFGQGTRLTVV.

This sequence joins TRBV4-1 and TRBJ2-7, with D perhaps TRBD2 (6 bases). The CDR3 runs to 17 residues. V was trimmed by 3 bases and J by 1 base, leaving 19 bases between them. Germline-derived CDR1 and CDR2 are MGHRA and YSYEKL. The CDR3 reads CASSQAPGLDTSYEQYF. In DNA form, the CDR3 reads TGCGCCAGCAGCCAGGCTCCGGGACTGGACACTTCCTACGAGCAGTACTTC.

CDR3: CASSRGQDLAKNIQYF. DNA for the CDR3: TGTGCCAGCAGCCGCGGACAGGACTTAGCCAAAAACATTCAGTACTTC. This sequence joins TRBV9 and TRBJ2-4; 7 bases fit TRBD1. Germline V gene data show CDR1 as SGDLS and CDR2 as YYNGEE. V lost 4 bases and J lost 0; bases outside the gene matches: 7. This CDR3 has 16 amino acids.

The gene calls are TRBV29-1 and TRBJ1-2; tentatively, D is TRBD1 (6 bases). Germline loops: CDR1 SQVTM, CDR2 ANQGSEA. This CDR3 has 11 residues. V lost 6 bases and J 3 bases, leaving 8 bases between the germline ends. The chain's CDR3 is CSVQGDYGYTF. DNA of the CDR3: TGCAGCGTACAGGGTGACTATGGCTACACCTTC. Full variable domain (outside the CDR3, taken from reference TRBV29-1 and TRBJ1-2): SAVISQKPSRDICQRGTSLTIQCQVDSQVTMMFWYRQQPGQSLTLIATANQGSEATYESGFVIDKFPISRPNLTFSTLTVSNMSPEDSSIYLCSVQGDYGYTFGSGTRLTVV.

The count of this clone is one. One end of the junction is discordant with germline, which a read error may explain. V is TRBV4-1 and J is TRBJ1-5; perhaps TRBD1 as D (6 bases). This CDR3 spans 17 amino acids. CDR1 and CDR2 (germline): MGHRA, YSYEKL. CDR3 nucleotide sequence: TGCGCCAGCAGTCAAGACGGGGGGGCGCAGATCAATCGGCCCCAGCATTTT. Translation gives CASSQDGGAQINRPQHF.

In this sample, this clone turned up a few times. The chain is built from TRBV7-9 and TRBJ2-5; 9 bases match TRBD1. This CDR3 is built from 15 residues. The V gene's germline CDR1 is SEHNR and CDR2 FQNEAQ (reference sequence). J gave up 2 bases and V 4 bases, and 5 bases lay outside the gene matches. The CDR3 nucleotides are TGTGCCAGCAGCTCTGACAGGGGGTGGCAAGAGACCCAGTACTTC. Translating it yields CASSSDRGWQETQYF. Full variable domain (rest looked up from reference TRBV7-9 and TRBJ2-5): DTGVSQNPRHKITKRGQNVTFRCDPISEHNRLYWYRQTLGQGPEFLTYFQNEAQLEKSRLLSDRFSAERPKGSFSTLEIQRTEQGDSAMYLCASSSDRGWQETQYFGPGTRLLVL.

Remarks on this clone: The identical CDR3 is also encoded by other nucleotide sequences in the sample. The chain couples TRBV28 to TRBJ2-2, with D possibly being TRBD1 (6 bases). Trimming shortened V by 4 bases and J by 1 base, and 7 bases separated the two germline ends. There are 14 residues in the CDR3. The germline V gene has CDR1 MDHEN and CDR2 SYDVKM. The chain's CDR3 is CASSSGQNTGELFF. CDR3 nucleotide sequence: TGTGCCAGCAGTTCGGGACAGAACACCGGGGAGCTGTTTTTT.

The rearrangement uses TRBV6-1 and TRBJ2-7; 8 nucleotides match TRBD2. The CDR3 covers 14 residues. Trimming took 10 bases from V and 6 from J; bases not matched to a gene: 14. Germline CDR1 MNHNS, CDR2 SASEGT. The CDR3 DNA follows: TGTGCCACCGAGGTGATGGCGGGAGGAGGCGAGCAGTACTTC. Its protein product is CATEVMAGGGEQYF.

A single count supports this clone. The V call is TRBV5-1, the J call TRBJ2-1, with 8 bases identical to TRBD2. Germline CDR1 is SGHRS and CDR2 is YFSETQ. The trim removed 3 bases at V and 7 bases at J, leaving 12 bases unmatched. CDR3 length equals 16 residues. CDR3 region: CASSSGRAGGGNEQFF. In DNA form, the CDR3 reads TGCGCCAGCAGCTCGGGTCGCGCGGGAGGTGGGAATGAGCAGTTCTTC.

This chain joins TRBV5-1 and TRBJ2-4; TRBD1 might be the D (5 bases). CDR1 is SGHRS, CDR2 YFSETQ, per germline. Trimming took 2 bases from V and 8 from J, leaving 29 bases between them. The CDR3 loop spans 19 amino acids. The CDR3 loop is CASSFDSMMGSPKGDIQYF. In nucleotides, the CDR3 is TGCGCCAGCAGCTTCGACAGCATGATGGGTAGCCCAAAAGGGGACATTCAGTACTTC.

CDR3 sequence (DNA): TGTGCCAGCAGTCCCTCTTCTGGCCCATCCTACGAGCAGTACTTC. It yields the protein CASSPSSGPSYEQYF. The chain joins TRBV27 to TRBJ2-7; D gene ambiguous. The V end was cut by 5 bases, the J end by 1 base, with 15 bases between. Germline V gene lookup returns CDR1 MNHEY and CDR2 SMNVEV (reference sequence). The CDR3 runs 15 residues.